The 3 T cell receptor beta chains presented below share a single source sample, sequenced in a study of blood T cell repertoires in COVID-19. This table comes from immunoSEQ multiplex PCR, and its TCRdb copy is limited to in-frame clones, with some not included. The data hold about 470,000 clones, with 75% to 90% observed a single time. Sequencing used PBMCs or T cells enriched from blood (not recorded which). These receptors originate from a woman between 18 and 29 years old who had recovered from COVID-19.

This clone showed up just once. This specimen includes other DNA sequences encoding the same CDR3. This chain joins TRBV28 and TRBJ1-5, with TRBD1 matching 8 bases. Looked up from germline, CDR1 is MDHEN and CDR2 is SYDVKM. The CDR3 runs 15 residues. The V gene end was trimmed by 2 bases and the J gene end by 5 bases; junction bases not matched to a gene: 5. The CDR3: CASSLHRGGDQPQHF. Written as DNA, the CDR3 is TGTGCCAGCAGTTTACACAGGGGGGGCGATCAGCCCCAGCATTTT.

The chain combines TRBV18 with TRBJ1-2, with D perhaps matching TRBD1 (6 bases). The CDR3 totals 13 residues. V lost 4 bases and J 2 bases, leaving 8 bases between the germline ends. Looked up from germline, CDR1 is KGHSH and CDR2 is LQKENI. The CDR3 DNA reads TGTGCCAGCTCACAGGACAGAAACTATGGCTACACCTTC. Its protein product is CASSQDRNYGYTF.

The CDR3 reads CASSMSGDNSPLHF. CDR3 DNA sequence: TGTGCCAGTAGTATGTCAGGGGATAATTCACCCCTCCACTTT. This chain uses TRBV19 with TRBJ1-6; perhaps TRBD1 as D (6 bases). Trimming removed 3 bases from V and 5 bases from J, with 8 bases in between. The germline V gene has CDR1 LNHDA and CDR2 SQIVND (reference sequence). There are 14 residues in the CDR3.